The entry that follows covers one T cell receptor (beta chain) sequence. Its antigen is currently unknown. Trimming removed 4 bases at V and 9 bases at J, with 15 bases between. The CDR3 is 14 residues long. Germline assignment: CDR1 MDHEN and CDR2 SYDVKM. TCRdb's table, derived via immunoSEQ multiplex PCR, lists solely in-frame clones and lacks some. The top ten clones hold 5.5% of a sample with over 150,000 clones, 85% to 90% of them seen once. This sample was taken from a study of T cell responses to AZD1222 COVID-19 vaccine. Overall study findings and caveats: Mostly white British, mostly female donors; authors suggested clonal diversity may be underestimated. Baseline serology detected seropositivity in only 6 or 7 AZD1222 recipients. Breadth and depth of Spike-specific TCRs rose after two AZD1222 doses.

The sequencing here drew on peripheral blood, taken on day 0 of MenACWY control vaccination. The receptor was derived from an adult in good health. The J gene is TRBJ2-2, the V gene TRBV28; D may be TRBD1 or TRBD2 (5 bases each). CDR3 region: CASSSGPPRRELFF. CDR3 nucleotide sequence: TGTGCCAGCAGTTCGGGACCACCCCGGAGGGAGCTGTTTTTT.